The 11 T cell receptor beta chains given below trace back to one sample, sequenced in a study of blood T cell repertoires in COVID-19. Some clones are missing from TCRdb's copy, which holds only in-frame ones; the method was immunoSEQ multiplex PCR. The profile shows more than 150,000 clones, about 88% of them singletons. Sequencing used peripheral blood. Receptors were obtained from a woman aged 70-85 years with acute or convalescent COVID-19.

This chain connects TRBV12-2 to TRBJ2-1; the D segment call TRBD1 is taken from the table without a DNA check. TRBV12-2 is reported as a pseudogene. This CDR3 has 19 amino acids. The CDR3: CASRLEVPPHRGSYNEQFF. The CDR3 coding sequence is TGTGCAAGTCGCTTAGAAGTGCCCCCCCACAGGGGCTCCTACAATGAGCAGTTCTTC.

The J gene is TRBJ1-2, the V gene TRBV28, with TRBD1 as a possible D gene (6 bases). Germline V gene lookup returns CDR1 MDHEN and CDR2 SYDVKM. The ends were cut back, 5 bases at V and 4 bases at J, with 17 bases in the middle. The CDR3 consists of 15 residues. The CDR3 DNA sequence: TGTGCCAGCAGTCAGGGTCCGGGACATTCCTATGGCTACACCTTC. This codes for CASSQGPGHSYGYTF.

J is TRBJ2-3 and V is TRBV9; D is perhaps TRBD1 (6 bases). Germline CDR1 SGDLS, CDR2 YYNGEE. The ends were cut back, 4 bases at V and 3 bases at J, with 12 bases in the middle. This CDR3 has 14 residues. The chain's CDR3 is CASSPRQATDTQYF. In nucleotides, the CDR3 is TGTGCCAGCAGCCCCCGACAGGCAACAGATACGCAGTATTTT. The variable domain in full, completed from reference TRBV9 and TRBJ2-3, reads DSGVTQTPKHLITATGQRVTLRCSPRSGDLSVYWYQQSLDQGLQFLIQYYNGEERAKGNILERFSAQQFPDLHSELNLSSLELGDSALYFCASSPRQATDTQYFGPGTRLTVL.

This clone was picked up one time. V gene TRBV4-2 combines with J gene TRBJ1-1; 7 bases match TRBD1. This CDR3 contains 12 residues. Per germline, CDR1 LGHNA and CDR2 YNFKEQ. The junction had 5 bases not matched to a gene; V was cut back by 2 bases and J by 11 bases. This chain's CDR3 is CASSQRQGGAFF. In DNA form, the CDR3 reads TGTGCCAGCAGCCAAAGACAGGGAGGCGCTTTCTTT.

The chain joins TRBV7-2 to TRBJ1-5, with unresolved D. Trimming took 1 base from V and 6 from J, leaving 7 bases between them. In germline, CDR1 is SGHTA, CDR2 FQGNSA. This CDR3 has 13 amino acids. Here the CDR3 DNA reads TGTGCCAGCAGCTTAGTATCAGTTCAGCCCCAGCATTTT. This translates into CASSLVSVQPQHF.

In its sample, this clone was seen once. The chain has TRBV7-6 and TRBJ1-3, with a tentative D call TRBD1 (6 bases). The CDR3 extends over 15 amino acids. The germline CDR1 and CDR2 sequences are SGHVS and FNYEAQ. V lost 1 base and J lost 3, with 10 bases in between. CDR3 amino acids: CASSLGRTVGNTIYF. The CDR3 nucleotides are TGTGCCAGCAGCTTAGGACGGACAGTTGGAAACACCATATATTTT.

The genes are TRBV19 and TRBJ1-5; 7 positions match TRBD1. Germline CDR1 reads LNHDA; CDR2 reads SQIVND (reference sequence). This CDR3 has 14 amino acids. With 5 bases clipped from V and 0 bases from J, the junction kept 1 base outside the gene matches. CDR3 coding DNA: TGTGCCAGTAGTTACAGGGGTAGCAATCAGCCCCAGCATTTT. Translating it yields CASSYRGSNQPQHF.

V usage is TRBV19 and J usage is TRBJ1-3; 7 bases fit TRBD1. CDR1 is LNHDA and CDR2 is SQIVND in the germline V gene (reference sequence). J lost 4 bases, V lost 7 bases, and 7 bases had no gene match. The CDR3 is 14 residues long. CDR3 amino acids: CASIDRAGGNTIYF. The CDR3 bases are TGTGCCAGTATCGACAGGGCAGGGGGAAACACCATATATTTT. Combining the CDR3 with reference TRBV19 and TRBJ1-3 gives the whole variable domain DGGITQSPKYLFRKEGQNVTLSCEQNLNHDAMYWYRQDPGQGLRLIYYSQIVNDFQKGDIAEGYSVSREKKESFPLTVTSAQKNPTAFYLCASIDRAGGNTIYFGEGSWLTVV.

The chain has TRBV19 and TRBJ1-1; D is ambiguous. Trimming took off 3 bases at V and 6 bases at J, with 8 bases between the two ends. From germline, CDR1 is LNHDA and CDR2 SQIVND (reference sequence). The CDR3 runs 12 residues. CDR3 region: CASSIYRAEAFF. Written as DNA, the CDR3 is TGTGCCAGTAGTATTTATCGGGCTGAAGCTTTCTTT.

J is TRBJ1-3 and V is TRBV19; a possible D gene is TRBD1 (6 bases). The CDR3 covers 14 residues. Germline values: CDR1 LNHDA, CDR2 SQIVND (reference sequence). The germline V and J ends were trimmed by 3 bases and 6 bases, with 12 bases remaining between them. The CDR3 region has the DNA TGTGCCAGTAGTATTTTGACAGGAGTAAACACCATATATTTT. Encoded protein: CASSILTGVNTIYF.

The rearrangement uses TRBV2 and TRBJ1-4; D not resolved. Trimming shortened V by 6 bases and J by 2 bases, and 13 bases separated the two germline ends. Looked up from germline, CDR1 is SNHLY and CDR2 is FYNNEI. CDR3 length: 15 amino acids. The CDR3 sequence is CASRERPGTNEKLFF. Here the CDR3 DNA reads TGTGCCAGCAGGGAGAGGCCGGGGACTAATGAAAAACTGTTTTTT.